This T cell receptor beta chain was captured by sequencing in a study of shared clonotypes between healthy human individuals. Study outcomes and limitations: How much donors shared clonotypes was expected to be affected by sequencing depth. Richness estimates generally favored naive over memory subsets.

The CDR3 totals 14 residues. V was cut by 4 bases and J by 3 bases, with 10 bases left in between. Per the germline V gene, CDR1 is KGHSH and CDR2 is LQKENI. Sequencing used immunoSEQ multiplex PCR; TCRdb keeps in-frame clones, though not all of them. The profile shows some 2,400,000 clones, around 95% of them singletons. With regard to this clone: Its specificity is not known.

The V and J genes are TRBV18 and TRBJ1-5; D uncertain. Sequences were obtained from naive CD4+ T cells sorted from blood. Subset here: CD45RA+ positively selected. The TCR was taken from a man between 18 and 29 years old in good health. The CDR3 DNA is TGTGCCAGCTCACGCGATGGGGACAATCAGCCCCAGCATTTT. As protein: CASSRDGDNQPQHF.